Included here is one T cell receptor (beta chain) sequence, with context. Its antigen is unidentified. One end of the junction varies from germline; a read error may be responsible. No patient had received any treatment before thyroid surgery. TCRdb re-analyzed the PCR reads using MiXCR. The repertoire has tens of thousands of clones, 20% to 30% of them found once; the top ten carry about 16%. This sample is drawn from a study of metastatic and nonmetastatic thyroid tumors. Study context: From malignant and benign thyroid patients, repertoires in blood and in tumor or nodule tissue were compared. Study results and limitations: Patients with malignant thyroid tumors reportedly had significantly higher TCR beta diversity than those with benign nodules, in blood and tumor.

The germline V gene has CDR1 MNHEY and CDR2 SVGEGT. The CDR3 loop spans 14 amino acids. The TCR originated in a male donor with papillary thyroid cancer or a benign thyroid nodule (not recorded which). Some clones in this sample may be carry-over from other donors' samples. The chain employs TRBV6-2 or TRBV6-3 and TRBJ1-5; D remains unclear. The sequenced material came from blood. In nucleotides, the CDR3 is TGTGCCAGGCCTTACTCGAGTAGCAATCAGCACCAGCATTTT. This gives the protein CARPYSSSNQHQHF.